The rows below give T cell receptor beta chains drawn from one sample of a study of OX40 agonist ivuxolimab in advanced cancers. Assay: immunoSEQ multiplex PCR; the TCRdb copy retains only in-frame clones and omits some. Of 80,000 or so clones in the sample, roughly 91% were seen once. Material: CD4+ or CD8+ T cells sorted from blood, obtained in a trial of the OX40 agonist ivuxolimab. The receptor source for this set is an adult with an advanced solid tumor such as melanoma, head and neck, liver or kidney cancer. Both conserved end residues are part of each CDR3.

TRBJ2-7,TRBV4-3,CASSQAETSGGYEQYF
TRBJ2-4,TRBV6-6,CASSSIRTSGNYIQYF
TRBJ2-7,TRBV19,CASRAGSSYEQYF
TRBJ1-5,TRBV4-3,CASSQDSAGGNQPQHF
TRBJ1-6,TRBV19,CASSIDSYNSPLHF
TRBJ1-1,TRBV4-1,CASSHRGIDTEAFF
TRBJ1-6,TRBV6-1,CASSVDRSSGSPLHF
TRBJ2-3,TRBV4-3,CASSRRLTDTQYF
TRBJ1-6,TRBV9,CASSPGQGNSPLHF
TRBJ1-1,TRBV6-5,CASSMGQGGTEAFF
TRBJ1-5,TRBV5-8,CASSLAGSDTQPQHF
TRBJ2-2,TRBV7-2,CASSLEVGQFGELFF
TRBJ1-5,TRBV27,CASRTGGLGNQPQHF
TRBJ2-3,TRBV27,CASSLDFTLDTQYF
TRBJ2-5,TRBV28,CASSLPSALGPETQYF
TRBJ2-3,TRBV9,CASRSGGAVDTQYF
TRBJ2-7,TRBV29-1,CSVEDLDPSYEQYF
TRBJ2-7,TRBV7-9,CASSALETGSYEQYF
TRBJ2-2,TRBV7-9,CATSPGKWDTGELFF
TRBJ1-2,TRBV7-9,CASSLVGDRENGYTF
TRBJ2-2,TRBV27,CASSLGAGGELFF
TRBJ2-7,TRBV27,CASSQWTSDEQYF
TRBJ1-2,TRBV27,CASSFTGNYGYTF
TRBJ1-5,TRBV10-3,CAISESLDRGNQPQHF
TRBJ2-3,TRBV6-5,CASRQDGGRTDTQYF
TRBJ1-4,TRBV4-3,CASSFDPGQGFATNEKLFF
TRBJ2-1,TRBV4-3,CASSQDSTGSDNEQFF
TRBJ1-1,TRBV19,CASTTGLHVAFF